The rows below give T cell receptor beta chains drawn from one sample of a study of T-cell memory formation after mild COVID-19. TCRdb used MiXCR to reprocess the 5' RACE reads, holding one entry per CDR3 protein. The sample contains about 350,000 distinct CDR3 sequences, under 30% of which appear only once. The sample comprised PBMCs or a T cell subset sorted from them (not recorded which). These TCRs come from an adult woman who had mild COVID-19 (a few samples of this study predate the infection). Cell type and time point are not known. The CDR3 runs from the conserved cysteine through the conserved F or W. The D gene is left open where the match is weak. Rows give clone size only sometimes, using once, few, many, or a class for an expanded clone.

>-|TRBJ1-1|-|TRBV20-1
CSARVRMYTEAFF
TGCAGTGCTAGAGTTAGGATGTACACTGAAGCTTTCTTT
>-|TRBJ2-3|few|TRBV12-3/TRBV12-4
CASSGDQGSERTDTQYF
TGTGCCAGCAGTGGGGATCAAGGTTCAGAAAGAACAGATACGCAGTATTTT
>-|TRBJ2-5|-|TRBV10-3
CAISDLAPSGETQYF
TGTGCCATCAGTGACCTAGCCCCCTCGGGAGAGACCCAGTACTTC
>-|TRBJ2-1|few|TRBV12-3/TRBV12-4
CASSLRRSAIIYNEQFF
TGTGCCAGCAGTTTACGCCGGTCCGCCATCATATACAATGAGCAGTTCTTC
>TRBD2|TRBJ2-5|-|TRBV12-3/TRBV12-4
CASSPTSGRSQETQYF
TGTGCCAGCAGTCCCACTAGCGGGAGGAGCCAGGAGACCCAGTACTTC
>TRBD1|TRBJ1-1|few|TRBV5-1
CASSGQGMNTEAFF
TGCGCCAGCAGCGGACAGGGGATGAACACTGAAGCTTTCTTT
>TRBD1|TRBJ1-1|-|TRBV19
CASSPGQGRRGTEAFF
TGTGCCAGTAGTCCGGGACAGGGTAGGCGAGGAACTGAAGCTTTCTTT
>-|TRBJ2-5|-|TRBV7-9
CASSFLGISETQYF
TGTGCCAGCAGCTTTTTGGGGATTTCAGAGACCCAGTACTTC
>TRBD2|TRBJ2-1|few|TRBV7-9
CASSTGTSGGLNEQFF
TGTGCCAGCAGCACCGGGACTAGCGGGGGATTAAATGAGCAGTTCTTC
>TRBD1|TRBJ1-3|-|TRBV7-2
CASSLDGQGWIGTGNTIYF
TGTGCCAGCAGCTTAGATGGACAGGGGTGGATTGGCACTGGAAACACCATATATTTT
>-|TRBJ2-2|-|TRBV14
CASSRIQGYNTGELFF
TGTGCCAGCAGCCGCATACAGGGATACAACACCGGGGAGCTGTTTTTT
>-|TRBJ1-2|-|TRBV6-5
CASTTVTANYGYTF
TGTGCCAGCACCACCGTGACGGCTAACTATGGCTACACCTTC
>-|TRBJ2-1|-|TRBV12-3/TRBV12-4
CASSFGRQNEQFF
TGTGCCAGCAGTTTCGGTCGGCAGAATGAGCAGTTCTTC
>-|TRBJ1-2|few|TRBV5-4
CASSLGAGDGYTF
TGTGCCAGCAGCTTAGGGGCAGGGGATGGCTACACCTTC
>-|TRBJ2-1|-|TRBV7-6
CASRDYRGGEQFF
TGTGCCAGCAGAGACTACCGAGGGGGTGAGCAGTTCTTC
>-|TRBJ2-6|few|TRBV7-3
CASSLGPEANVLTF
TGTGCCAGCAGCTTAGGCCCTGAGGCCAACGTCCTGACTTTC
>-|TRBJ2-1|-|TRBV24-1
CATSGRGKYNEQFF
TGTGCCACCAGTGGTAGGGGGAAATACAATGAGCAGTTCTTC
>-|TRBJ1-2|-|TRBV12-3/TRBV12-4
CASSLGRYLGYGYTF
TGTGCCAGCAGTTTAGGGCGCTACCTAGGATATGGCTACACCTTC
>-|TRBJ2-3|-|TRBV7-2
CASTFAGYTQYF
TGTGCCAGCACCTTCGCGGGGTATACGCAGTATTTT
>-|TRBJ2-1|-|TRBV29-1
CSVEGPRVDEQFF
TGCAGCGTTGAAGGCCCCAGGGTTGATGAGCAGTTCTTC
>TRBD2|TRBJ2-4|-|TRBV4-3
CASSHVTSGRNIQYF
TGCGCCAGCAGCCACGTGACTAGCGGGAGAAACATTCAGTACTTC
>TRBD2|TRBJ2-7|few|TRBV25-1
CASSDLAGAYEQYF
TGTGCCAGCAGTGACCTAGCGGGGGCCTACGAGCAGTACTTC
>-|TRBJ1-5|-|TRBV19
CASNRDSHQPQHF
TGTGCCAGTAATCGAGACAGCCATCAGCCCCAGCATTTT
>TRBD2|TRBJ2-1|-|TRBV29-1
CSVENWKREIGGGEQFF
TGCAGCGTTGAAAATTGGAAGCGGGAGATAGGGGGGGGTGAGCAGTTCTTC
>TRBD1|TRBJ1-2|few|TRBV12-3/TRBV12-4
CASSFWGQSDYGYTF
TGTGCCAGCAGTTTCTGGGGACAGTCGGACTATGGCTACACCTTC
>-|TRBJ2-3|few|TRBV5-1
CASRPGTPLSDTQYF
TGCGCCAGCAGGCCCGGGACCCCGTTGTCAGATACGCAGTATTTT
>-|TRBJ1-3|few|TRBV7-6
CASSLRSIGNTIYF
TGTGCCAGCAGCTTACGGTCGATTGGAAACACCATATATTTT
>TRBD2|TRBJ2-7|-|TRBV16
CASSPRAGREPYEQYF
TGTGCCAGCAGCCCGCGGGCAGGGAGGGAGCCCTACGAGCAGTACTTC
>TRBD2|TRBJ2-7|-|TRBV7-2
CASSLGASGLAVYEQYF
TGTGCCAGCAGTCTTGGGGCCTCAGGACTAGCGGTCTACGAGCAGTACTTC
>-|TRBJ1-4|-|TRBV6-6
CASSYSSGREKLFF
TGTGCCAGCAGTTACTCAAGCGGTAGGGAAAAACTGTTTTTT
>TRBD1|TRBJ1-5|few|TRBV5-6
CASSTGGNQPQHF
TGTGCCAGCAGCACAGGGGGCAATCAGCCCCAGCATTTT
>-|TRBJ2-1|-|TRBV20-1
CSAREGRRSSEQFF
TGCAGTGCTAGAGAGGGGCGCCGGTCCAGTGAGCAGTTCTTC
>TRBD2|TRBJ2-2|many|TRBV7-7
CASRTSGNTGELFF
TGTGCTAGCAGGACTAGCGGGAACACCGGGGAGCTGTTTTTT
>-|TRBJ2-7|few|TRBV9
CASSVSSGGSYEQYF
TGTGCCAGCAGCGTCTCGTCCGGGGGCTCCTACGAGCAGTACTTC
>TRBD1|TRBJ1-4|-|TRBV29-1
CSVVGQDGEKLFF
TGCAGCGTCGTCGGACAGGATGGAGAAAAACTGTTTTTT
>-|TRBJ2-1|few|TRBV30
CAWSARLALSSYNEQFF
TGTGCCTGGAGTGCCCGTCTAGCGCTGAGCTCCTACAATGAGCAGTTCTTC
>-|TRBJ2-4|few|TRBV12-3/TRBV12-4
CATRGRDENIQYF
TGTGCCACCCGAGGACGGGACGAAAACATTCAGTACTTC
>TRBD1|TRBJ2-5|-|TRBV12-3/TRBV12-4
CASKPSGQGAGETQYF
TGTGCCAGCAAGCCGTCGGGACAGGGGGCGGGAGAGACCCAGTACTTC
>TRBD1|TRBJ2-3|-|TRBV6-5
CASSYALQGVLTDTQYF
TGTGCCAGCAGTTACGCCTTACAGGGGGTCTTGACAGATACGCAGTATTTT
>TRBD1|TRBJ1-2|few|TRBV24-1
CATSGDRDNYGYTF
TGTGCCACCAGTGGGGACAGGGATAACTATGGCTACACCTTC
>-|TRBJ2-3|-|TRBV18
CASSPGTFLGDTQYF
TGTGCCAGCTCACCGGGGACCTTTCTTGGAGATACGCAGTATTTT
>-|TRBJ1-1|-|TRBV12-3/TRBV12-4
CASRNRVGTEAFF
TGTGCCAGCAGGAACAGGGTGGGCACTGAAGCTTTCTTT
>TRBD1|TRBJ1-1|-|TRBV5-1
CASSLGTGGLTEAFF
TGCGCCAGCAGCTTGGGGACAGGGGGCTTAACTGAAGCTTTCTTT
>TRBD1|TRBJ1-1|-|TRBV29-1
CSVVLGGGTEAFF
TGCAGCGTTGTTCTAGGGGGCGGCACTGAAGCTTTCTTT
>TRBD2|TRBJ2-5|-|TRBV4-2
CASSQATSGGETQYF
TGTGCCAGCAGCCAGGCAACTAGCGGGGGTGAGACCCAGTACTTC
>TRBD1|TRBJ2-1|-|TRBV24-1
CATSAGDRAYNEQFF
TGTGCCACCAGTGCCGGGGACAGGGCATACAATGAGCAGTTCTTC
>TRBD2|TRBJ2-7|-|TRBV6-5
CASSYVPSGSSYEQYF
TGTGCCAGCAGTTACGTGCCTAGCGGAAGCTCCTACGAGCAGTACTTC
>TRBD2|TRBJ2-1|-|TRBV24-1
CATSDLRSGAGEQFF
TGTGCCACCAGTGATTTACGGAGCGGGGCCGGTGAGCAGTTCTTC
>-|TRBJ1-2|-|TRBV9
CASSGRWGAAGYTF
TGTGCCAGCAGCGGCCGGTGGGGGGCGGCTGGCTACACCTTC
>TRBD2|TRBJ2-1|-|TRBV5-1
CASSLAYRTSGGENEQFF
TGCGCCAGCAGCTTGGCGTACCGGACTAGCGGGGGGGAGAATGAGCAGTTCTTC
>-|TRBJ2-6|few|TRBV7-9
CASNTGSGANVLTF
TGTGCCAGCAATACAGGGTCCGGGGCCAACGTCCTGACTTTC
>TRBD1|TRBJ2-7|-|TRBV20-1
CSAGSGGIYEQYF
TGCAGTGCGGGGTCAGGGGGAATCTACGAGCAGTACTTC
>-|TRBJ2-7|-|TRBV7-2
CASSLVAGLTYEQYF
TGTGCCAGCAGCTTAGTAGCAGGATTAACCTACGAGCAGTACTTC
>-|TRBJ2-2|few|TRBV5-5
CASSRQPGREYTGELFF
TGTGCCAGCAGCCGACAACCGGGACGGGAATACACCGGGGAGCTGTTTTTT
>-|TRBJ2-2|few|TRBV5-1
CASSSIRDGYTGELFF
TGCGCCAGCAGCTCAATCCGGGACGGATACACCGGGGAGCTGTTTTTT
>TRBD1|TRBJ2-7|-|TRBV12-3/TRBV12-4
CASSGQDENEQYF
TGTGCCAGCAGCGGACAGGATGAGAACGAGCAGTACTTC
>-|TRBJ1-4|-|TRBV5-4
CASSLEDRRKLFF
TGTGCCAGCAGCTTGGAAGACAGGAGAAAACTGTTTTTT
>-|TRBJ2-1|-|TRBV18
CASSIRPASEQFF
TGTGCCAGCTCAATCCGACCGGCGAGTGAGCAGTTCTTC